These 5 T cell receptor beta chains were sequenced from one sample in a study of blood T cell repertoires in COVID-19. Sequenced by immunoSEQ multiplex PCR; TCRdb stores in-frame clones only, minus some. Here the sample spans fewer than 150,000 clones, 60% to 85% being singletons. Sequenced sample: peripheral blood. The receptors derive from a man aged 80 or over with acute or convalescent COVID-19.

V and J are TRBV5-1 and TRBJ2-3; the match to TRBD2 covers 13 bases. The V gene's germline CDR1 is SGHRS and CDR2 YFSETQ. V gave up 0 bases and J gave up 1 base; unmatched junction bases: 2. The CDR3 consists of 17 residues. The CDR3: CASSLGTSGGGTDTQYF. CDR3 nucleotides: TGCGCCAGCAGCTTGGGGACTAGCGGGGGCGGCACAGATACGCAGTATTTT.

The chain links TRBV28 to TRBJ1-2; 7 positions match TRBD1. The CDR3 is 17 residues long. V gave up 1 base and J gave up 0 bases; unmatched junction bases: 8. Germline loops: CDR1 MDHEN, CDR2 SYDVKM. The CDR3 spells CASSLFPQDRPNYGYTF. The CDR3 DNA follows: TGTGCCAGCAGTTTATTTCCCCAGGACAGGCCTAACTATGGCTACACCTTC.

At least ten counts were recorded for this clone. The chain carries TRBV11-2 and TRBJ1-3; D remains ambiguous. The CDR3 is 14 amino acids. The V end was cut by 4 bases, the J end by 0 bases, with 7 bases between. Per germline, CDR1 SGHAT and CDR2 FQNNGV. The CDR3 DNA reads as TGTGCCAGCAGCTCTATCCTCTCTGGAAACACCATATATTTT. Translation gives CASSSILSGNTIYF.

This chain connects TRBV29-1 to TRBJ1-1; TRBD1 might be the D (6 bases). This CDR3 is 13 amino acids long. Germline V gene lookup returns CDR1 SQVTM and CDR2 ANQGSEA. The V gene lost 4 bases and the J gene lost 1 base, with 10 bases spanning the gap. The CDR3 region has the DNA TGCAGCGTTGGGGGGCCGGAGAACACTGAAGCTTTCTTT. Protein: CSVGGPENTEAFF.

The chain carries TRBV6-5 and TRBJ1-5; maybe TRBD1 (6 bases). Germline V gene sequence: CDR1 MNHEY, CDR2 SVGAGI. The V end lost 2 bases, the J end lost 3 bases, and 11 bases lay between the germline ends. This CDR3 comprises 15 residues. CDR3 amino acids: CASSYPRGSNQPQHF. DNA for the CDR3: TGTGCCAGCAGTTACCCGAGGGGGTCCAATCAGCCCCAGCATTTT.